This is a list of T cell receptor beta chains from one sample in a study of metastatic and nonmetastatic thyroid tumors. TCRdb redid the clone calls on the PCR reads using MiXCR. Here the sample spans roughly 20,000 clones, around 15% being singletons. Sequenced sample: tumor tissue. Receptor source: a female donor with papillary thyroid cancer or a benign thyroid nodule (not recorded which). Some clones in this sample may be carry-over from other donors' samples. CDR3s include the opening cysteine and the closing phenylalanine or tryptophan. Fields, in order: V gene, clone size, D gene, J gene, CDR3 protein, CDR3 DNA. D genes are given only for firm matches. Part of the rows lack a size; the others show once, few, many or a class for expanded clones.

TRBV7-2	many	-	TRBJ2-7	CASSWRPSEEQYF	TGTGCCAGCAGCTGGAGACCGTCGGAGGAGCAGTACTTC
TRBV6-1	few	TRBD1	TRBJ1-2	CASTKNRGHGYTF	TGTGCCAGCACCAAAAACAGGGGGCATGGCTACACCTTC
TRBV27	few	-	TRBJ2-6	CASIPHSGANVLTF	TGTGCCAGCATTCCCCACTCTGGGGCCAACGTCCTGACTTTC
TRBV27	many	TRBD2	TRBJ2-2	CASSSTPSSGRANTGELFF	TGTGCCAGCAGTTCAACCCCTTCTAGCGGGAGGGCAAACACCGGGGAGCTGTTTTTT
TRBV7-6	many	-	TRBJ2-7	CASSERTVSYEQYF	TGTGCCAGCAGCGAAAGGACAGTTAGCTACGAGCAGTACTTC
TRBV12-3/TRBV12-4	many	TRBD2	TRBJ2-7	CASSLAENYEQYF	TGTGCCAGCAGTCTAGCGGAAAACTACGAGCAGTACTTC
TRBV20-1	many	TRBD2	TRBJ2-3	CSARGTSGYTDTQYF	TGCAGTGCTAGAGGGACTAGCGGATACACAGATACGCAGTATTTT
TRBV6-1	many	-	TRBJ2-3	CASSIGDTQYF	TGTGCCAGCAGCATCGGTGATACGCAGTATTTT
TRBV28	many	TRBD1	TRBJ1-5	CASSPDRGYQPQHF	TGTGCCAGCAGCCCTGACAGGGGTTATCAGCCCCAGCATTTT
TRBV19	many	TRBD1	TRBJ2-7	CASSWGGGDPGQDYEQYF	TGTGCCAGTAGTTGGGGTGGTGGGGACCCGGGACAGGACTACGAGCAGTACTTC
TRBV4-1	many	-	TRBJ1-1	CASSQEAPRLTFMNTEAFF	TGCGCCAGCAGCCAAGAGGCCCCCAGGCTGACTTTTATGAACACTGAAGCTTTCTTT
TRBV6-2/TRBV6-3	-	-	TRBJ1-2	CASSYSLGTYFYTF	TGTGCCAGCAGTTACTCATTGGGGACCTATTTCTACACCTTC
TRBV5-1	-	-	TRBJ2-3	CTSSLERMQDTQYF	TGCACCAGCAGCTTGGAACGGATGCAAGATACGCAGTATTTT
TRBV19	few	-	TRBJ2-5	CASSMGYDSGNQYF	TGTGCCAGTAGTATGGGCTACGACTCCGGGAACCAGTACTTC
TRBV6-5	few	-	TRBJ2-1	CASSLGGASYNEQFF	TGTGCCAGCAGTCTCGGGGGTGCCTCCTACAATGAGCAGTTCTTC
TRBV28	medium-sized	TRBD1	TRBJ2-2	CASSFSRDRGELFF	TGTGCCAGCAGTTTCTCCAGGGACAGGGGGGAGCTGTTTTTT
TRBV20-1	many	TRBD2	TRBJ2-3	CSAMTGLAGDHYFTDTQYF	TGCAGTGCCATGACGGGACTAGCGGGAGACCACTATTTCACAGATACGCAGTATTTT